Below are 27 T cell receptor beta chains sequenced from a single sample in a study of T cells after yellow fever vaccination. TCRdb itself ran the 5' RACE reads through MiXCR, one entry per CDR3 protein. The sample holds 78,000 or so distinct CDR3 sequences, roughly 7% seen once. This specimen was CD8+ T cells sorted from PBMCs, taken 10 to 11 days after the first yellow fever vaccination. The receptors were gathered from a man younger than 30 who received the YFV17D yellow fever vaccine.

Many counts were recorded for this clonotype. The rearrangement links TRBV12-3 or TRBV12-4 to TRBJ2-1; D remains ambiguous. The CDR3 consists of 13 residues. Trimming shortened V by 6 bases and J by 6 bases, and 12 bases separated the two germline ends. CDR3 sequence: CASSPGPGNEQFF. The CDR3 bases are TGTGCCAGCAGCCCCGGGCCTGGCAATGAGCAGTTCTTC.

This clonotype was seen repeatedly, ten times or more. The chain couples TRBV6-2 or TRBV6-3 to TRBJ1-6; D is ambiguous. Germline CDR1 MNHEY, CDR2 SVGEGT. This CDR3 has 12 amino acids. The germline V and J ends were trimmed by 2 bases and 8 bases, with 4 bases remaining between them. Here the CDR3 DNA reads TGTGCCAGCAGTTACGGGGATTCACCCCTCCACTTT. This encodes CASSYGDSPLHF.

The DNA for the CDR3 is TGCGCCAGCAGCCAATGGCAGGGGGTGTGGGATACGCAGTATTTT. As protein: CASSQWQGVWDTQYF. The chain has TRBV4-1 and TRBJ2-3, with 7 bases that match TRBD1. With V trimmed by 2 bases and J by 6 bases, 8 bases remained unmatched. Germline-derived CDR1 and CDR2 are MGHRA and YSYEKL. The CDR3 extends over 15 amino acids.

This clonotype was detected ten times or more. The V call is TRBV6-4, the J call TRBJ2-1; D assignment may be TRBD1 or TRBD2 (6 bases each). This CDR3 region has 19 residues. With 10 bases removed from V and 2 bases from J, the gap between germline ends came to 30 bases. Looked up from germline, CDR1 is MRHNA and CDR2 is SNTAGT. Here the CDR3 reads CATGGSEDIGGPPYNEQFF. The CDR3, as DNA: TGTGCCACCGGGGGATCCGAAGATATCGGGGGCCCGCCCTACAATGAGCAGTTCTTC.

The chain employs TRBV20-1 and TRBJ1-5; D possibly corresponds to TRBD1 (5 bases). V was cut by 0 bases and J by 1 base, with 7 bases left in between. The CDR3 is 14 amino acids. Germline V CDR1 and CDR2: DFQATT, SNEGSKA (reference sequence). CDR3 protein: CSAREAGSNQPQHF. The CDR3 DNA is TGCAGTGCTAGAGAGGCAGGGAGCAATCAGCCCCAGCATTTT.

This clonotype occurred a few times. Written as DNA, the CDR3 is TGCGCCAGCAGCCATGTGGAGGGTCGGCTTTACAACACAGATACGCAGTATTTT. Translating gives CASSHVEGRLYNTDTQYF. The V and J genes are TRBV4-1 and TRBJ2-3, with a weak D call TRBD2 (6 bases). The CDR3 runs 18 residues. Per the germline V gene, CDR1 is MGHRA and CDR2 is YSYEKL. V was clipped by 3 bases and J by 2 bases, with 21 bases between them.

Ten or more counts support this clonotype. The chain joins TRBV12-3 or TRBV12-4 to TRBJ2-1; D unresolved. V lost 6 bases to trimming and J lost 0 bases, with 9 bases between them. This CDR3 is built from 14 residues. The CDR3 spells CASSLLSSYNEQFF. Here the CDR3 DNA reads TGTGCCAGCAGCTTGTTAAGCTCCTACAATGAGCAGTTCTTC.

The chain uses TRBV7-9 and TRBJ2-2; D not resolved. Trimming pared 5 bases from V and 3 bases from J, leaving 16 bases between. CDR3 length: 16 residues. Germline V CDR1 and CDR2: SEHNR, FQNEAQ (reference sequence). The CDR3 DNA reads TGTGCCAGCAGCCACCGAGTTGAACCGGACACCGGGGAGCTGTTTTTT. It translates to CASSHRVEPDTGELFF.

This clonotype was observed at least ten times. The chain recombines TRBV6-2 or TRBV6-3 with TRBJ1-2, with D perhaps matching TRBD1 (6 bases). The germline gives CDR1 MNHEY, CDR2 SVGEGT. The CDR3 is made up of 14 amino acids. Trimming left V 8 bases short and J 0 bases short, with 13 bases between. The CDR3 region is CASGGTPPNYGYTF. DNA for the CDR3: TGTGCCAGCGGGGGGACACCTCCTAACTATGGCTACACCTTC.

There are many counts of this clonotype. The rearrangement joins TRBV18 to TRBJ1-5; D is uncertain. CDR1 and CDR2 from the germline V gene are KGHSH and LQKENI. Trimming shortened V by 4 bases and J by 0 bases, and 7 bases separated the two germline ends. This CDR3 comprises 14 residues. The CDR3 protein is CASSQGDSNQPQHF. CDR3 nucleotide sequence: TGTGCCAGCTCACAGGGCGATAGCAATCAGCCCCAGCATTTT.

The chain employs TRBV7-6 and TRBJ2-7; 8 nucleotides line up with TRBD1. Germline V gene data show CDR1 as SGHVS and CDR2 as FNYEAQ. V shed 5 bases, J shed 4 bases, and the junction held 7 bases outside the gene matches. The CDR3 extends over 14 amino acids. CDR3 amino acids: CASSHRQGRYEQYF. The CDR3 DNA reads as TGTGCCAGCAGCCATCGACAGGGGAGGTACGAGCAGTACTTC.

V and J are TRBV19 and TRBJ1-1; possibly TRBD1 for D (5 bases). This CDR3 spans 13 amino acids. Germline values: CDR1 LNHDA, CDR2 SQIVND (reference sequence). The V end lost 8 bases, the J end lost 6 bases, and 16 bases lay between the germline ends. The CDR3 DNA reads as TGTGCCAGTGAAGGGGTCCCGAGGCCTGAAGCTTTCTTT. Translating gives CASEGVPRPEAFF.

This clonotype was counted at least ten times. V gene TRBV4-1 combines with J gene TRBJ1-1; 9 bases are shared with TRBD1. This CDR3 region has 15 residues. CDR1 and CDR2 (germline): MGHRA, YSYEKL. Germline trimming cut 4 bases from V and 1 base from J; bases unmatched to any gene: 4. The CDR3 DNA follows: TGCGCCAGCAGCCCCCTGGACAGGGGGAACACTGAAGCTTTCTTT. Translating gives CASSPLDRGNTEAFF.

This chain uses TRBV12-3 or TRBV12-4 with TRBJ1-2; tentatively, D is TRBD1 (5 bases). This CDR3 is 14 amino acids long. V was clipped by 4 bases and J by 7 bases, with 16 bases between them. CDR3 sequence (DNA): TGTGCCAGCAGTTCCCTCCCCAGGGACCCTGGCTACACCTTC. This gives the protein CASSSLPRDPGYTF.

In this sample, this clonotype turned up many times. V usage is TRBV12-5 and J usage is TRBJ2-1; 10 nucleotides agree with TRBD2. Germline CDR1 and CDR2: LGHNT and FRNRAP. J gave up 1 base and V 3 bases, and 3 bases lay outside the gene matches. The CDR3 sequence is 16 residues long. The CDR3 sequence: CASGFATSGSYNEQFF. The CDR3 bases are TGTGCTAGTGGTTTCGCGACTAGCGGGTCCTACAATGAGCAGTTCTTC. Filled out from reference TRBV12-5 and TRBJ2-1, the complete variable domain reads DARVTQTPRHKVTEMGQEVTMRCQPILGHNTVFWYRQTMMQGLELLAYFRNRAPLDDSGMPKDRFSAEMPDATLATLKIQPSEPRDSAVYFCASGFATSGSYNEQFFGPGTRLTVL.

In this sample, this clonotype turned up many times. The chain uses TRBV4-3 and TRBJ2-3; possible D gene TRBD1, 5 bases. In germline, CDR1 is LGHNA, CDR2 YSLEER. This CDR3 comprises 14 residues. Trimming shortened V by 1 base and J by 3 bases, and 8 bases separated the two germline ends. The CDR3 reads CASSQGAGTDTQYF. DNA of the CDR3: TGCGCCAGCAGCCAAGGAGCAGGGACAGATACGCAGTATTTT.

There are many counts of this clonotype. The chain has TRBV27 and TRBJ2-1; D perhaps matches TRBD1 (7 bases). The germline gives CDR1 MNHEY, CDR2 SMNVEV (reference sequence). Trimming shortened V by 7 bases and J by 15 bases, and 28 bases separated the two germline ends. The CDR3 consists of 15 residues. The CDR3 sequence is CASIAWPGGKLVVFF. In nucleotides, the CDR3 is TGTGCCAGCATCGCTTGGCCAGGGGGGAAGCTCGTTGTGTTCTTC.

This clonotype was found many times. This chain joins TRBV12-3 or TRBV12-4 and TRBJ1-5; a possible D gene is TRBD1 (5 bases). The V end lost 6 bases, the J end lost 11 bases, and 23 bases lay between the germline ends. This CDR3 spans 15 amino acids. The CDR3 spells CASSPNGLPGDAQHF. CDR3 DNA: TGTGCCAGCAGCCCTAATGGCTTACCCGGGGACGCCCAGCATTTT.

This clonotype showed up many times. The chain joins TRBV6-5 to TRBJ1-2; tentative D call: TRBD1 (5 bases). The CDR3 totals 13 residues. The germline V gene encodes CDR1 MNHEY and CDR2 SVGAGI. The ends were cut back, 2 bases at V and 4 bases at J, with 8 bases in the middle. This CDR3 reads CASSYQGPYGYTF. The CDR3 DNA sequence: TGTGCCAGCAGTTACCAGGGTCCCTATGGCTACACCTTC.

The table lists this clonotype with a few counts. J is TRBJ2-3 and V is TRBV6-5, with 7 bases matching TRBD2. Germline CDR1 reads MNHEY; CDR2 reads SVGAGI. The CDR3 has 15 residues. The V gene end was trimmed by 2 bases and the J gene end by 1 base; junction bases not matched to a gene: 3. CDR3 amino acids: CASSYESGGTDTQYF. In DNA, the CDR3 is TGTGCCAGCAGTTACGAGAGCGGGGGCACAGATACGCAGTATTTT.

Ten or more counts support this clonotype. The chain uses TRBV10-3 and TRBJ2-1, with D hard to call. The CDR3 has 10 residues. Trimming pared 8 bases from V and 5 bases from J, leaving 4 bases between. The germline V gene has CDR1 ENHRY and CDR2 SYGVKD. The CDR3 DNA reads TGTGCCATCGGAAACAATGAGCAGTTCTTC. It translates to CAIGNNEQFF.

This clonotype appeared many times. The CDR3 coding sequence is TGCAGCGTTGAAGATCGTAGCGGGGTACTAGATACGCAGTATTTT. Amino acids: CSVEDRSGVLDTQYF. J is TRBJ2-3 and V is TRBV29-1; TRBD2 agrees at 8 bases. Germline V gives CDR1 SQVTM, CDR2 ANQGSEA. The V gene end was trimmed by 0 bases and the J gene end by 5 bases; junction bases not matched to a gene: 7. The CDR3 covers 15 residues.

This clonotype was found many times. V gene TRBV6-2 or TRBV6-3 combines with J gene TRBJ2-7, with D uncertain. In germline, CDR1 is MNHEY, CDR2 SVGEGT. The V and J ends lost 4 bases and 6 bases respectively, with 7 bases between them. CDR3 size: 11 residues. The CDR3, as DNA: TGTGCCAGCAGTTTTGGTTCCGAGCAGTACGTC. It translates to CASSFGSEQYV.

Turning to this clonotype: A single base separates this from a much larger clone, so it may be a read error. This chain connects TRBV20-1 to TRBJ2-2; possibly TRBD2 for D (5 bases). Germline lookup yields CDR1 DFQATT and CDR2 SNEGSKA (reference sequence). The CDR3 spans 13 residues. The CDR3 sequence is CSAGSGNTGVLFF. The CDR3 bases are TGCAGTGCTGGTTCCGGGAACACCGGGGTGCTGTTTTTT.

The V call is TRBV7-8, the J call TRBJ2-5, with TRBD2 identical over 14 bases. V was pared by 4 bases and J by 3 bases, with 7 bases of the junction left unmatched. This CDR3 contains 17 residues. Germline V gene data show CDR1 as SGHVS and CDR2 as FQNEAQ. CDR3 amino acids: CASSSGTSGGGEETQYF. The DNA for the CDR3 is TGTGCCAGCAGCTCCGGGACTAGCGGGGGAGGGGAAGAGACCCAGTACTTC.

As for this clonotype: A read error is possible here, since a much larger clone lies one base away. The chain uses TRBV11-2 and TRBJ2-1; no clear D gene. With 5 bases removed from V and 5 bases from J, the gap between germline ends came to 13 bases. The CDR3 loop spans 14 amino acids. CDR1 and CDR2 (germline): SGHAT, FQNNGV. The CDR3 is CASSPHGSNNEQFF. The CDR3 nucleotides are TGTGCCAGCAGCCCCCACGGCAGCAACAATGAGCAGTTCTTC.

This clonotype has ten or more counts. The V and J genes are TRBV7-6 and TRBJ2-3; 8 positions match TRBD2. Germline CDR1 reads SGHVS; CDR2 reads FNYEAQ. The CDR3 sequence is 16 residues long. J was trimmed by 4 bases and V by 4 bases; bases with no gene match: 10. This CDR3 reads CASSSSSGVAPDTQYF. The CDR3 DNA reads TGTGCCAGCAGCTCCAGTAGCGGGGTCGCCCCAGATACGCAGTATTTT.